The 27 T cell receptor beta chains given below trace back to one sample, sequenced in a study of T-cell memory formation after mild COVID-19. From the 5' RACE reads, TCRdb called clonotypes with MiXCR, one entry per CDR3 protein. The table has 250,000 to 300,000 distinct CDR3 sequences, 15% to 20% seen once. The specimen sequenced was PBMCs or a T cell subset sorted from them (not recorded which). The receptor source for this set is a man aged 18 to 35 who had mild COVID-19 (a few samples of this study predate the infection). Cell type and time point are not known.

This chain links TRBV6-2 or TRBV6-3 with TRBJ2-1; unclear D gene. Germline-derived CDR1 and CDR2 are MNHEY and SVGEGT. This CDR3 comprises 14 residues. V lost 6 bases and J lost 4, with 13 bases in between. CDR3 protein: CASSRTGWYNEQFF. The CDR3 region has the DNA TGTGCCAGCAGCCGGACGGGCTGGTACAATGAGCAGTTCTTC.

As regards this clonotype: A junction boundary mismatches the germline segment, possibly from a read error. V and J are TRBV30 and TRBJ1-2; D possibly corresponds to TRBD1 (5 bases). Germline V CDR1 and CDR2: GTSNPN, SVGIG (reference sequence). There are 13 residues in the CDR3. The CDR3 DNA follows: TGTGCCTCCCCTTACCCGGGGGATCGCCCCCCAGTCTTC. Translated: CASPYPGDRPPVF.

The chain uses TRBV4-1 and TRBJ2-1, with 9 bases aligning to TRBD1. V trimming: 3 bases; J trimming: 0 bases; junction bases outside the gene matches: 9. Germline V lookup: CDR1 MGHRA, CDR2 YSYEKL. This CDR3 contains 18 residues. This chain's CDR3 is CASSQEGTGGASYNEQFF. In DNA form, the CDR3 reads TGCGCCAGCAGCCAGGAAGGTACAGGGGGCGCCTCCTACAATGAGCAGTTCTTC.

Only a few counts were recorded for this clonotype. The V and J genes are TRBV7-9 and TRBJ2-7; D gene unclear. The CDR3 consists of 13 residues. CDR1 SEHNR and CDR2 FQNEAQ come from the germline V gene (reference sequence). The germline V and J ends were trimmed by 4 bases and 3 bases, with 10 bases remaining between them. CDR3 sequence: CASSWTDRYEQYF. The CDR3 coding sequence is TGTGCCAGCAGCTGGACGGATCGCTACGAGCAGTACTTC.

The sample holds many counts of this clonotype. This chain connects TRBV7-8 to TRBJ2-2, with 8 bases aligning to TRBD1. V shed 1 base and J 4 bases; nucleotides not matched to a gene: 2. Germline-derived CDR1 and CDR2 are SGHVS and FQNEAQ. This CDR3 spans 15 amino acids. The CDR3 coding sequence is TGTGCCAGCAGCTTAGGGACAGGGTCCACCGGGGAGCTGTTTTTT. Its translation: CASSLGTGSTGELFF.

This clonotype came up a few times. The rearrangement uses TRBV7-6 and TRBJ2-1, with 9 bases lining up with TRBD1. CDR1 is SGHVS, CDR2 FNYEAQ, per germline. J lost 7 bases, V lost 4 bases, and 8 bases had no gene match. The CDR3 totals 15 residues. The DNA of the CDR3 is TGTGCCAGCAGCTCACCTCGGGGACAGGGAAATGAGCAGTTCTTC. Its protein is CASSSPRGQGNEQFF.

This clonotype was counted a few times. J is TRBJ2-4 and V is TRBV6-2 or TRBV6-3; D perhaps matches TRBD2 (6 bases). Trimming removed 4 bases from V and 12 bases from J, with 19 bases in between. In germline, CDR1 is MNHEY, CDR2 SVGEGT. CDR3 length: 14 residues. This chain's CDR3 is CASSSIVYRDSQYF. The CDR3 DNA sequence: TGTGCCAGCAGTTCAATAGTATACCGGGACTCTCAGTACTTC.

The gene calls are TRBV4-3 and TRBJ2-3; maybe TRBD1 (5 bases). CDR1 and CDR2 from the germline V gene are LGHNA and YSLEER. The CDR3 extends over 13 amino acids. The germline V and J ends were trimmed by 4 bases and 5 bases, with 10 bases remaining between them. The CDR3 nucleotides read TGCGCCAGCAGCCCGACAGAGCAAGATACGCAGTATTTT. This sequence encodes CASSPTEQDTQYF.

The rearrangement links TRBV3-1 to TRBJ2-7, with a tentative D call TRBD1 (6 bases). Germline V gives CDR1 LGHDT, CDR2 YNNKEL (reference sequence). CDR3 size: 13 residues. Trimming shortened V by 3 bases and J by 10 bases, and 16 bases separated the two germline ends. The CDR3 loop is CASSQGAPGLQYV. The CDR3 DNA reads as TGTGCCAGCAGCCAGGGGGCGCCGGGCCTACAGTACGTC.

This clonotype has just a few counts. The chain carries TRBV5-4 and TRBJ2-5, with TRBD1 as a possible D gene (6 bases). V was shortened by 3 bases and J by 5 bases, with 20 bases between the two germline ends. The CDR3 sequence is 16 residues long. Germline CDR1 and CDR2: SGHNT and YYREEE (reference sequence). This CDR3 reads CASSSSGTPKGETQYF. CDR3 nucleotide sequence: TGTGCCAGCAGCTCATCCGGGACACCGAAGGGGGAGACCCAGTACTTC.

This clonotype has more than one count but fewer than ten. The chain is built from TRBV12-5 and TRBJ2-3, with 9 bases that match TRBD2. The CDR3 totals 16 residues. The germline gives CDR1 LGHNT, CDR2 FRNRAP. With 0 bases clipped from V and 7 bases from J, the junction kept 8 bases outside the gene matches. CDR3: CASGLVGGGAGNTQYF. CDR3 coding DNA: TGTGCTAGTGGTTTGGTAGGCGGGGGGGCTGGAAATACGCAGTATTTT.

This clonotype was recorded a few times. This rearrangement joins TRBV9 to TRBJ2-1, with 8 nucleotides matching TRBD2. The germline CDR1 and CDR2 sequences are SGDLS and YYNGEE. This CDR3 has 16 residues. J gave up 2 bases and V 0 bases, and 4 bases lay outside the gene matches. In DNA, the CDR3 is TGTGCCAGCAGCGTAGCGGGGGGGAATACCTACAATGAGCAGTTCTTC. Protein product: CASSVAGGNTYNEQFF.

The chain joins TRBV3-1 to TRBJ1-3; D gene unclear. The germline V gene has CDR1 LGHDT and CDR2 YNNKEL (reference sequence). The CDR3 runs to 16 residues. Deletions cut 4 bases from V and 2 bases from J, with 15 bases between. CDR3 coding DNA: TGTGCCAGCAGCCTTCCCGGGTGGTCGACTGGAAACACCATATATTTT. This translates into CASSLPGWSTGNTIYF. The variable domain in full, with the rest retrieved from reference TRBV3-1 and TRBJ1-3, is DTAVSQTPKYLVTQMGNDKSIKCEQNLGHDTMYWYKQDSKKFLKIMFSYNNKELIINETVPNRFSPKSPDKAHLNLHINSLELGDSAVYFCASSLPGWSTGNTIYFGEGSWLTVV.

This chain links TRBV5-1 with TRBJ2-5; tentatively, D is TRBD2 (5 bases). The CDR3 contains 14 residues. CDR1 and CDR2 from the germline V gene are SGHRS and YFSETQ. The V gene lost 4 bases and the J gene lost 7 bases, with 17 bases spanning the gap. The CDR3 loop is CASSPRESSATQYF. In DNA, the CDR3 is TGCGCCAGCAGCCCCCGGGAAAGCTCGGCGACCCAGTACTTC.

V is TRBV9 and J is TRBJ1-1; D not resolved. Trimming pared 0 bases from V and 5 bases from J, leaving 8 bases between. The CDR3 is 13 residues long. Looked up from germline, CDR1 is SGDLS and CDR2 is YYNGEE. CDR3 residues: CASSVDFRTEAFF. CDR3 in DNA: TGTGCCAGCAGCGTAGACTTTAGGACTGAAGCTTTCTTT.

This clonotype was counted many times. At one boundary the junction diverges from the germline segment, which might be a read error. The CDR3, as DNA: TGTGCCAGCAGCCATAACCGGGGACAGGCGGGTCCGACGGTCTTC. This codes for CASSHNRGQAGPTVF. This chain joins TRBV12-3 or TRBV12-4 and TRBJ2-1; 8 bases agree with TRBD1. The CDR3 is 15 residues long.

The chain couples TRBV12-3 or TRBV12-4 to TRBJ1-6, with a tentative D call TRBD1 (5 bases). This CDR3 is 15 amino acids long. The V end lost 6 bases, the J end lost 7 bases, and 16 bases lay between the germline ends. CDR3 loop: CASRNRDGGNSPLHF. The DNA of the CDR3 is TGTGCCAGCAGAAACCGGGACGGGGGAAATTCACCCCTCCACTTT.

This clonotype turned up a few times. The V call is TRBV7-8, the J call TRBJ1-1; 7 bases fit TRBD1. This CDR3 has 13 amino acids. The V and J ends lost 5 bases and 6 bases, in that order; junction bases with no gene match: 6. Per the germline V gene, CDR1 is SGHVS and CDR2 is FQNEAQ. The CDR3 sequence is CASSQGTDAEAFF. The CDR3 DNA sequence: TGTGCCAGCAGCCAAGGGACAGACGCTGAAGCTTTCTTT.

This clonotype has only a few counts. This chain connects TRBV14 to TRBJ2-1; 8 nucleotides line up with TRBD2. CDR1 is SGHDN and CDR2 is FVKESK in the germline V gene. The CDR3 runs to 13 residues. Trimming removed 4 bases from V and 7 bases from J; junction bases left unmatched: 3. The CDR3 region has the DNA TGTGCCAGCAGCCGGACTAGCTTGAATGAGCAGTTCTTC. Translating gives CASSRTSLNEQFF.

The rearrangement joins TRBV7-2 to TRBJ1-4; 12 bases agree with TRBD1. Looked up from germline, CDR1 is SGHTA and CDR2 is FQGNSA. J was trimmed by 4 bases and V by 5 bases; bases with no gene match: 11. The CDR3 contains 18 residues. The CDR3 bases are TGTGCCAGCAGCCTGGGGACGGGACAGGGGGCCGTTAATGAAAAACTGTTTTTT. It is translated as CASSLGTGQGAVNEKLFF.

The chain combines TRBV4-2 with TRBJ1-2; weak D call: TRBD1 (6 bases). CDR1 is LGHNA, CDR2 YNFKEQ, per germline. Trimming left V 0 bases short and J 6 bases short, with 17 bases between. The CDR3 runs 16 residues. Written as DNA, the CDR3 is TGTGCCAGCAGCCAAGACTCCGGGGGCCTTGGGAATGGCTACACCTTC. Residues: CASSQDSGGLGNGYTF.

This clonotype was picked up a small number of times. CDR3 bases: TGTGCCAGCAGCCAAGATCGAAACAGACCCCTCCACTTT. It encodes CASSQDRNRPLHF. This chain joins TRBV3-1 and TRBJ1-6; the D is unclear. This CDR3 is built from 13 residues. The V end lost 0 bases, the J end lost 12 bases, and 9 bases lay between the germline ends. Germline V gives CDR1 LGHDT, CDR2 YNNKEL (reference sequence).

This chain links TRBV24-1 with TRBJ2-7, with D possibly matching TRBD1 (5 bases). The CDR3 contains 13 residues. Germline loops: CDR1 KGHDR, CDR2 SFDVKD. With 8 bases removed from V and 2 bases from J, the gap between germline ends came to 12 bases. The CDR3, as DNA: TGTGCCACCACCCCCCAGGGCGCCTACGAGCAGTACTTC. Translating gives CATTPQGAYEQYF.

The sample holds a few counts of this clonotype. The rearrangement joins TRBV3-1 to TRBJ1-2; D uncertain. The CDR3 length is 11 residues. V was trimmed by 8 bases and J by 7 bases, leaving 11 bases between them. Germline V lookup: CDR1 LGHDT, CDR2 YNNKEL (reference sequence). This chain's CDR3 is CASGPWGGYTF. CDR3 DNA: TGTGCCAGCGGGCCTTGGGGTGGCTACACCTTC.

There are a few counts of this clonotype. The chain couples TRBV11-2 to TRBJ2-3; D gene uncertain. Germline V lookup: CDR1 SGHAT, CDR2 FQNNGV. The V end was cut by 7 bases, the J end by 2 bases, with 10 bases between. The CDR3 has 13 amino acids. In DNA form, the CDR3 reads TGTGCCAGCACAGAACACGACACAGATACGCAGTATTTT. Protein product: CASTEHDTDTQYF. Filled out from reference TRBV11-2 and TRBJ2-3, the complete variable domain reads EAGVAQSPRYKIIEKRQSVAFWCNPISGHATLYWYQQILGQGPKLLIQFQNNGVVDDSQLPKDRFSAERLKGVDSTLKIQPAKLEDSAVYLCASTEHDTDTQYFGPGTRLTVL.

V is TRBV28 and J is TRBJ2-1; 11 positions match TRBD2. The CDR3 runs 15 residues. In germline, CDR1 is MDHEN, CDR2 SYDVKM. V shed 4 bases, J shed 6 bases, and the junction held 5 bases outside the gene matches. CDR3: CASSSPSGGLNEQFF. CDR3 DNA: TGTGCCAGCAGTTCCCCTAGCGGGGGGCTCAATGAGCAGTTCTTC.

The J gene is TRBJ2-5, the V gene TRBV20-1; maybe TRBD2 (7 bases). CDR1 and CDR2 (germline): DFQATT, SNEGSKA (reference sequence). Deletions cut 0 bases from V and 1 base from J, with 12 bases between. The CDR3 is made up of 15 amino acids. CDR3 loop: CSAREGGAIQETQYF. As DNA, the CDR3 is TGCAGTGCTAGAGAAGGGGGGGCCATCCAAGAGACCCAGTACTTC.